This T cell receptor (beta chain) was found in a study of CD8 T cells in Susac syndrome. CDR1 is ENHRY and CDR2 is SYGVKD in the germline V gene. V lost 10 bases, J lost 0 bases, and 20 bases stayed unmatched. The CDR3 extends over 19 amino acids. Random hexamers were used to reverse transcribe the RNA input (roughly 0.5 to 1 ug). TCRdb ran MiXCR on the immunoSEQ multiplex PCR reads and lists one entry per CDR3 protein. The sample carries around 170,000 distinct CDR3 sequences, 90% to 96% recorded once. The chain has TRBV10-3 and TRBJ2-1; TRBD2 agrees at 8 bases. This TCR derives from a human donor with Susac syndrome. Sequenced sample: CD4+ T cells from PBMCs. CDR3 residues: CATQGTRGVPLSSYNEQFF. The CDR3 DNA reads TGTGCCACCCAAGGGACGCGGGGGGTGCCACTGAGCTCCTACAATGAGCAGTTCTTC.